This entry features one TCR beta chain sequence. Its specificity is unknown. The data originate from a study of regulatory T cells in long-lasting Graves disease. Findings of the study overall: TRBV28, TRBJ1-2 and TRBJ2-5 were favored in persistent disease.

Germline V gene lookup returns CDR1 MDHEN and CDR2 SYDVKM. This CDR3 comprises 14 residues. With V trimmed by 6 bases and J by 3 bases, 8 bases remained unmatched. According to the study, TCR beta libraries were built with iRepertoire HTBI primers and CDR3-region Arm-PCR. Each CDR3 protein gets one entry after TCRdb re-called the multiplex PCR reads with MiXCR. The profile shows some 250,000 distinct CDR3 sequences, approximately 16% of them singletons. Time point of the sample: newly diagnosed GD, antithyroid drugs for less than 3 months. Following extraction of RNA from PBMCs, that RNA was used to make the TCR library. Diagnosis followed American Thyroid Association guidelines for Graves' disease.

The source is a female donor with Graves disease. V gene TRBV28 combines with J gene TRBJ2-7, with 7 bases matching TRBD1. The sequencing used peripheral blood mononuclear cells (PBMCs), collected at new diagnosis, from a patient treated with antithyroid drugs. The CDR3 sequence is CASSTGTDDYEQYF. The DNA of the CDR3 is TGTGCCAGCAGCACCGGGACAGACGACTACGAGCAGTACTTC.